This T cell receptor beta chain is from a study of neurological immune-mediated disorders. Study in general: The study included around 35 multiple sclerosis patients, about 31 relapsing-remitting and 3 secondary progressive.

It was from 2 million PBMCs stored at -80 C that the unsorted libraries were obtained. The cDNA was synthesized by means of template-switch 5'RACE, which was carried out with 10-nucleotide random UMIs. TCRdb reanalysed the 5' RACE reads using MiXCR and keeps one entry per CDR3 protein. The table includes about 25,000 distinct CDR3 sequences, more than 2.5% detected once. In its sample, this clonotype was seen a few times. The sample was PBMCs. The source of this sequence is a woman in her twenties or thirties with multiple sclerosis.

The CDR3 sequence is CASGRLPQETQYF. CDR3 bases: TGTGCCAGCGGAAGACTACCGCAAGAGACCCAGTACTTC. The chain couples TRBV2 to TRBJ2-5; tentative D call: TRBD2 (5 bases). The CDR3 runs to 13 residues. The germline CDR1 and CDR2 sequences are SNHLY and FYNNEI. Trimming shortened V by 8 bases and J by 2 bases, and 12 bases separated the two germline ends. Combining the CDR3 with reference TRBV2 and TRBJ2-5 gives the whole variable domain EPEVTQTPSHQVTQMGQEVILRCVPISNHLYFYWYRQILGQKVEFLVSFYNNEISEKSEIFDDQFSVERPDGSNFTLKIRSTKLEDSAMYFCASGRLPQETQYFGPGTRLLVL.